This TCR beta chain comes out of a study of T-cell memory formation after mild COVID-19. Germline CDR1 and CDR2: MGHRA and YSYEKL. The CDR3 has 14 residues. V was shortened by 2 bases and J by 1 base, with 8 bases between the two germline ends. Overall study results and limits: CD4+ bias marked clones expanding day 15 to 37, unlike balanced contracting clones.

This clonotype came up a few times. Its antigen remains unidentified. 5'RACE, which relied on constant-segment primers, yielded TCR alpha and TCR beta cDNA libraries carrying sample barcodes and UMIs. Each CDR3 protein is one row after TCRdb ran MiXCR on the 5' RACE reads. Among 150,000 to 200,000 distinct CDR3 sequences listed, roughly 12% were seen once. This clonotype was sampled from a young man who had mild COVID-19 (a few samples of this study predate the infection). Cell type and time point are not known. The chain has TRBV4-1 and TRBJ1-1; a possible D gene is TRBD1 (5 bases). Specimen: PBMCs or a T cell subset sorted from them (not recorded which). DNA of the CDR3: TGCGCCAGCAGCCAACCGACAGAGAACACTGAAGCTTTCTTT. Amino acids: CASSQPTENTEAFF.